Listed here is a single T cell receptor (beta chain). The data originate from a study of Ad26.COV2.S vaccination and SARS-CoV-2 variants. This CDR3 has 15 amino acids. Germline CDR1 and CDR2: MNHEY and SMNVEV (reference sequence). Trimming at V came to 4 bases and at J to 0 bases, leaving 6 bases not matched to a gene. Here immunoSEQ multiplex PCR was the method, and the copy in TCRdb shows in-frame clones only, minus some. The table has about 94,000 clones, roughly 84% seen once. The source of this sequence is a human donor who had recovered from COVID-19. The sequenced sample was peripheral blood, obtained after recovery from COVID-19. The V call is TRBV27, the J call TRBJ2-7; 7 bases match TRBD2. CDR3 region: CASSSRLASSYEQYF. CDR3 in DNA: TGTGCCAGCAGTTCTAGACTAGCCAGCTCCTACGAGCAGTACTTC.